What follows are 11 T cell receptor beta chains derived from one specimen sequenced in a study of blood T cell repertoires in COVID-19. The assay was immunoSEQ multiplex PCR, and TCRdb's table has in-frame clones only and misses some. This table has under 250,000 clones, roughly four fifths appearing once. The material sequenced was peripheral blood. The receptors here all came from a woman between 70 and 85 years old with acute or convalescent COVID-19.

The chain combines TRBV18 with TRBJ2-1; D gene unclear. This CDR3 has 13 residues. Looked up from germline, CDR1 is KGHSH and CDR2 is LQKENI. Trimming removed 6 bases from V and 6 bases from J, with 12 bases in between. The CDR3 bases are TGTGCCAGCTCCCTAACTCTTCTCAATGAGCAGTTCTTC. It encodes CASSLTLLNEQFF.

As concerns this clone: The sample carries other DNA sequences with the same CDR3. The chain couples TRBV12-3 or TRBV12-4 to TRBJ1-1, with D maybe TRBD1 (6 bases). Trimming removed 6 bases at V and 1 base at J, with 9 bases between. This CDR3 is built from 13 residues. The CDR3 sequence: CASSLTGNTEAFF. In DNA form, the CDR3 reads TGTGCCAGCAGCCTGACAGGGAACACTGAAGCTTTCTTT.

CDR3 sequence reads: CASSPVALARTYNEQFF. CDR3 DNA sequence: TGTGCCAGCAGCCCCGTTGCCCTAGCGCGCACCTACAATGAGCAGTTCTTC. The V call is TRBV4-2, the J call TRBJ2-1, with a weak D call TRBD2 (6 bases). Trimming removed 4 bases from V and 2 bases from J, with 18 bases in between. This CDR3 contains 17 residues. Germline CDR1 reads LGHNA; CDR2 reads YNFKEQ.

This clone was picked up a small number of times. The chain recombines TRBV28 with TRBJ1-5, with 10 positions matching TRBD1. Germline lookup yields CDR1 MDHEN and CDR2 SYDVKM. This CDR3 comprises 16 residues. V lost 6 bases to trimming and J lost 5 bases; unmatched junction nucleotides: 10. CDR3 region: CASSTLRDRGHQPQHF. The CDR3 DNA is TGTGCCAGCAGCACACTACGGGACAGGGGCCATCAGCCCCAGCATTTT.

This rearrangement joins TRBV28 to TRBJ1-2; TRBD1 matches 12 bases. Germline values: CDR1 MDHEN, CDR2 SYDVKM. V lost 6 bases and J lost 5; bases outside the gene matches: 4. This CDR3 region has 14 residues. CDR3 in amino acids: CASREGQGAYGYTF. In DNA, the CDR3 is TGTGCCAGCAGGGAGGGACAGGGGGCTTATGGCTACACCTTC.

The chain joins TRBV19 to TRBJ1-4; the match to TRBD1 covers 7 bases. Germline V CDR1 and CDR2: LNHDA, SQIVND (reference sequence). The V gene end was trimmed by 3 bases and the J gene end by 13 bases; junction bases not matched to a gene: 8. The CDR3 is made up of 13 amino acids. CDR3 DNA: TGTGCCAGTAGTATGACAGGGCGGAGTGGACTGTTTTTT. Translating it yields CASSMTGRSGLFF.

This chain uses TRBV2 with TRBJ2-2, with a tentative D call TRBD2 (5 bases). V dropped 4 bases and J dropped 0 bases, with 15 bases sitting between them. The CDR3 contains 17 residues. Germline-derived CDR1 and CDR2 are SNHLY and FYNNEI. CDR3 in DNA: TGTGCCAGCAGTGGTCTCGGTGGACTTACGAACACCGGGGAGCTGTTTTTT. It encodes CASSGLGGLTNTGELFF.

The V call is TRBV28, the J call TRBJ1-5; 7 bases align to TRBD1. The germline CDR1 and CDR2 sequences are MDHEN and SYDVKM. The V gene end was trimmed by 2 bases and the J gene end by 7 bases; junction bases not matched to a gene: 5. The CDR3 has 14 residues. The CDR3 DNA follows: TGTGCCAGCAGTTTAACAGGGGCGGAGCAGCCCCAGCATTTT. Its translation is CASSLTGAEQPQHF.

V usage is TRBV5-4 and J usage is TRBJ1-4; 7 nucleotides agree with TRBD1. There are 15 residues in the CDR3. The junction had 7 bases not matched to a gene; V was cut back by 4 bases and J by 4 bases. The V gene's germline CDR1 is SGHNT and CDR2 YYREEE (reference sequence). The CDR3 DNA follows: TGTGCCAGCAGCCAAATGACAGGGATTAATGAAAAACTGTTTTTT. Protein sequence: CASSQMTGINEKLFF.

Concerning this clone itself: Other DNA sequences in the same sample also yield this CDR3. CDR3 in DNA: TGCGCCAGCAGCCAAGGACTAGCGGGGGGCACAGATACGCAGTATTTT. Its protein is CASSQGLAGGTDTQYF. The rearrangement uses TRBV4-3 and TRBJ2-3; TRBD2 matches at 12 bases. This CDR3 has 16 amino acids. With 1 base clipped from V and 1 base from J, the junction kept 0 bases outside the gene matches. Germline loops: CDR1 LGHNA, CDR2 YSLEER.

The chain uses TRBV5-1 and TRBJ2-2; no firm D call. This CDR3 is 15 amino acids long. Germline loops: CDR1 SGHRS, CDR2 YFSETQ. The ends were cut back, 1 base at V and 1 base at J, with 8 bases in the middle. The CDR3 reads CASSLKAGNTGELFF. The CDR3 nucleotides read TGCGCCAGCAGCTTGAAGGCAGGGAACACCGGGGAGCTGTTTTTT.